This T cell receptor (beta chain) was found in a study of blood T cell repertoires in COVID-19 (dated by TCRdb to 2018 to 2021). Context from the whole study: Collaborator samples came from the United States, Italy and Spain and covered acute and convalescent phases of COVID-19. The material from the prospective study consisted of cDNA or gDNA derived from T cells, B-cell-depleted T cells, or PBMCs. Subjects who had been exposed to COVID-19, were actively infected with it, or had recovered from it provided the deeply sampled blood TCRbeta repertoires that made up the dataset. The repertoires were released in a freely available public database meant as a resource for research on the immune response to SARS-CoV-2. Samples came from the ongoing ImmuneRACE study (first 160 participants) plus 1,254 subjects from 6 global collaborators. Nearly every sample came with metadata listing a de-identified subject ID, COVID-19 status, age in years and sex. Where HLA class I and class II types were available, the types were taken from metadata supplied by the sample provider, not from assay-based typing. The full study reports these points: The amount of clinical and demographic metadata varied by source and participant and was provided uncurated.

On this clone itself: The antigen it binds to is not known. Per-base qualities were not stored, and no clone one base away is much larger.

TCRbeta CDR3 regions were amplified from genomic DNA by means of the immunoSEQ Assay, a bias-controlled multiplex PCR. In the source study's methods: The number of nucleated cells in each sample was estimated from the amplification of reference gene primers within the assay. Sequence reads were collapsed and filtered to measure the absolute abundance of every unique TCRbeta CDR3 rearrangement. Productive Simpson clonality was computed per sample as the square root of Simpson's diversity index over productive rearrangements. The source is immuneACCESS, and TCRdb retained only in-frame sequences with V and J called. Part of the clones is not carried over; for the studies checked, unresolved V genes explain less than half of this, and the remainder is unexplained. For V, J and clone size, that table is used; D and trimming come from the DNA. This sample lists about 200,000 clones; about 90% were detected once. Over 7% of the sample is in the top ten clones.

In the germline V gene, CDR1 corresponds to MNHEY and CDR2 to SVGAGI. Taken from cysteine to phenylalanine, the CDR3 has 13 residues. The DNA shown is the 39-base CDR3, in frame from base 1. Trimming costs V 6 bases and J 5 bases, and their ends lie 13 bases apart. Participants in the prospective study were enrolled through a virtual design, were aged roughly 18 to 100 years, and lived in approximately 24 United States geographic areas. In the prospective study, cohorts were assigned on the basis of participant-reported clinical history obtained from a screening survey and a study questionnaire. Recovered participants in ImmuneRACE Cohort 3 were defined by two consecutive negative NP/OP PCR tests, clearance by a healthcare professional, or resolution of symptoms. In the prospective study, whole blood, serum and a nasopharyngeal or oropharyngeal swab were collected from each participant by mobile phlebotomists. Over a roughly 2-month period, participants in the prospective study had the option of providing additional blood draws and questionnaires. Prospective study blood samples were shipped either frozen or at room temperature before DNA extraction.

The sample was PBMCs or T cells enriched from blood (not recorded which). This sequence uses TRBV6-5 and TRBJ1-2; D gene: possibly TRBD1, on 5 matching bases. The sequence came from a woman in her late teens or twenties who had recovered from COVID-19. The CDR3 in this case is CASSRGTDYGYTF. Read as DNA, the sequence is TGTGCCAGCAGCCGCGGGACTGATTATGGCTACACCTTC.